The rows below give T cell receptor beta chains drawn from one sample of a study of blood T cell repertoires in COVID-19. Method: immunoSEQ multiplex PCR; TCRdb's copy keeps in-frame clones and lacks some. The sample records roughly 300,000 clones, 65% to 90% being singletons. Sequencing was done on a sample of PBMCs or T cells enriched from blood (not recorded which). The source is a young woman who had recovered from COVID-19. The CDR3 runs from the conserved cysteine through the conserved F or W. The D gene is left open where the match is weak. Clone size is stated in some rows and not others, as once, few, many or a class when expanded.

v_call	clone_size	d_call	j_call	cdr3_length	cdr3_nt	cdr3_aa
TRBV7-9	-	TRBD2	TRBJ2-4	15	TGTGCCAGCAGCCCCGGGACGGGAGGCAAAAACATTCAGTACTTC	CASSPGTGGKNIQYF
TRBV10-3	-	-	TRBJ1-1	12	TGTGCCATCAGTGAGGAGTACACTGAAGCTTTCTTT	CAISEEYTEAFF
TRBV5-1	-	-	TRBJ2-5	13	TGCGCCAGCAGCCAACAGGGGGGGGAGACCCAGTACTTC	CASSQQGGETQYF
TRBV5-1	-	-	TRBJ1-2	15	TGCGCCAGCAGTTTTGACAGCCTACCTATCTATGGCTACACCTTC	CASSFDSLPIYGYTF
TRBV19	few	TRBD1	TRBJ1-1	15	TGTGCCAGTAGTACTTGGACAGGGGGGGCCACTGAAGCTTTCTTT	CASSTWTGGATEAFF
TRBV6-5	-	-	TRBJ2-1	16	TGTGCCAGCAGTTACCCGGCCCGTGGGGGGAACAATGAGCAGTTCTTC	CASSYPARGGNNEQFF
TRBV7-2	-	TRBD2	TRBJ2-1	15	TGTGCCAGCAGCTGGACTAGCGGGAGCAGAGGTGAGCAGTTCTTC	CASSWTSGSRGEQFF
TRBV6-2/TRBV6-3	few	-	TRBJ1-1	11	TGTGCCAGCAGCCAAGGTGGGGGGGCTTTCTTT	CASSQGGGAFF
TRBV7-7	few	-	TRBJ2-2	15	TGTGCCAGCAGCTTAGACGGGGGTGACACCGGGGAGCTGTTTTTT	CASSLDGGDTGELFF
TRBV16	-	-	TRBJ1-2	13	TGTGCCAGCAGCCAATCGGCCGCCTATGGCTACACCTTC	CASSQSAAYGYTF
TRBV28	-	-	TRBJ1-5	16	TGTGCCAGCATCAACTGGGGGGAAGAGAGCAATCAGCCCCAGCATTTT	CASINWGEESNQPQHF
TRBV11-3	-	-	TRBJ2-2	13	TGTGCCAGCAGCCCACATATGTCCGGGGAGCTGTTTTTT	CASSPHMSGELFF
TRBV6-6	-	-	TRBJ1-5	16	TGTGCCAGCAGTTCGTCGGGGGGAACGGGCAATCAGCCCCAGCATTTT	CASSSSGGTGNQPQHF
TRBV23-1	-	TRBD1	TRBJ1-1	14	TGCGCCAGCACCGGACAGGGAGAGAACTCTGAAGCTTTCTTT	CASTGQGENSEAFF